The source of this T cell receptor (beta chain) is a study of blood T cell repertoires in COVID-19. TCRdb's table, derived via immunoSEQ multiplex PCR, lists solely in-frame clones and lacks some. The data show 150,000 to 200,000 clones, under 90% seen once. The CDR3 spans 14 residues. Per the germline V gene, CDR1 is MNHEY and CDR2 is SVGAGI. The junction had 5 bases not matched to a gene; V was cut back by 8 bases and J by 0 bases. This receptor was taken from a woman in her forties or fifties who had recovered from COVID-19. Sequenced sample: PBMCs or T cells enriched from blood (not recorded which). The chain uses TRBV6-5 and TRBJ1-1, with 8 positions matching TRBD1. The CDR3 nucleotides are TGTGCCAGCTCGCCAGGGGGCATGAACACTGAAGCTTTCTTT. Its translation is CASSPGGMNTEAFF.